Listed below are T cell receptor beta chains from one sample, sequenced in a study of lymphopenia after photon versus proton radiotherapy. Method: immunoSEQ multiplex PCR; TCRdb's copy keeps in-frame clones and lacks some. This table has about 26,000 clones, 90% appearing once. The starting material was peripheral blood, obtained from a patient treated with photon-based radiotherapy. These receptors originate from a woman aged 45-65 years with cholangiocarcinoma. Each CDR3 is given with its conserved first and last residue. Each record gives: J gene, V gene, clone size, D gene, CDR3 DNA, CDR3 protein. D genes are given only for firm matches. Size tells how often a clone was seen (once, few, many) or the class of an expanded clone, and some rows leave it out.

J: TRBJ1-4
V: TRBV28
size: .
D: .
DNA: TGTGCCAGCAGTTTAATCTCCTCTAATGAAAAACTGTTTTTT
CDR3: CASSLISSNEKLFF

J: TRBJ2-5
V: TRBV4-3
size: once
D: .
DNA: TGCGCCAGCAGCCAAGATGATATCCTAGGGGAGACCCAGTACTTC
CDR3: CASSQDDILGETQYF

J: TRBJ1-1
V: TRBV21-1
size: .
D: .
DNA: TGTGCCAGCAGCAACGAAACATGGGACACTGAAGCTTTCTTT
CDR3: CASSNETWDTEAFF

J: TRBJ1-2
V: TRBV4-1
size: .
D: TRBD1
DNA: TGCGCCAGCAGCCGAGGGGAGGGACAGGGTGTAGGTGGCTACACCTTC
CDR3: CASSRGEGQGVGGYTF

J: TRBJ2-3
V: TRBV18
size: .
D: TRBD1
DNA: TGTGCCAGCTCAGAACGGACAGGGCAAAAAGATACGCAGTATTTT
CDR3: CASSERTGQKDTQYF

J: TRBJ1-5
V: TRBV5-5
size: once
D: TRBD1
DNA: TGTGCCAGCAGCCCGACAGGGCATAGCAATCAGCCCCAGCATTTT
CDR3: CASSPTGHSNQPQHF

J: TRBJ1-1
V: TRBV9
size: .
D: TRBD1
DNA: TGTGCCAGCAGCGCCACAGGGGGCAGGATGAACACTGAAGCTTTCTTT
CDR3: CASSATGGRMNTEAFF

J: TRBJ2-7
V: TRBV30
size: .
D: .
DNA: TGTGCCTGGAGTATTTTAGGGAACGAGCAGTACTTC
CDR3: CAWSILGNEQYF

J: TRBJ2-6
V: TRBV29-1
size: .
D: .
DNA: TGCAGCGTTGATCCCGGTGTGAAGACGTCTGGGGCCAACGTCCTGACTTTC
CDR3: CSVDPGVKTSGANVLTF

J: TRBJ2-7
V: TRBV10-3
size: .
D: .
DNA: TGTGCCATCAGTGAAGCAGGAACAAGCTACGAGCAGTACTTC
CDR3: CAISEAGTSYEQYF

J: TRBJ2-1
V: TRBV5-1
size: .
D: .
DNA: TGCGCCAGCAGCACCGGTGAGGATTACAATGAGCAGTTCTTC
CDR3: CASSTGEDYNEQFF

J: TRBJ1-6
V: TRBV4-3
size: .
D: TRBD1
DNA: TGCGCCAGCAGCCTGCGGACAGGAGGTCGTTCACCCCTCCACTTT
CDR3: CASSLRTGGRSPLHF

J: TRBJ1-1
V: TRBV7-2
size: .
D: .
DNA: TGTGCCAGCAGCCCCCGTCCGGCAGGGATTCACACTGAAGCTTTCTTT
CDR3: CASSPRPAGIHTEAFF

J: TRBJ1-2
V: TRBV23-1
size: .
D: .
DNA: TGCGCCAGCAGTCAACCTGCAACTTCCTATGGCTACACCTTC
CDR3: CASSQPATSYGYTF

J: TRBJ2-3
V: TRBV15
size: .
D: TRBD1
DNA: TGTGCCACCAGCAACTACAGGGGGCCTAGCACAGATACGCAGTATTTT
CDR3: CATSNYRGPSTDTQYF

J: TRBJ1-6
V: TRBV7-9
size: .
D: .
DNA: TGTGCCAGCAGCTTAGTAGGCATGGGGAAATCACCCCTCCACTTT
CDR3: CASSLVGMGKSPLHF

J: TRBJ1-2
V: TRBV7-6
size: .
D: .
DNA: TGTGCCAGCAGCCCAGGACAGAAAGCTAACTATGGCTACACCTTC
CDR3: CASSPGQKANYGYTF

J: TRBJ1-1
V: TRBV7-2
size: .
D: TRBD1
DNA: TGTGCCAGCAGCCAAGTGACAGGGTTTGGTAGCACTGAAGCTTTCTTT
CDR3: CASSQVTGFGSTEAFF

J: TRBJ1-1
V: TRBV7-6
size: .
D: .
DNA: TGTGCCAGCAGCGGGGGCTTTGACACTGAAGCTTTCTTT
CDR3: CASSGGFDTEAFF

J: TRBJ1-1
V: TRBV18
size: .
D: TRBD1
DNA: TGTGCCAGCTCACCGGGACAGGGGATTGGGCTTTGGACTGAAGCTTTCTTT
CDR3: CASSPGQGIGLWTEAFF

J: TRBJ2-7
V: TRBV10-1
size: .
D: .
DNA: TGCGCCAGCACTCCGGGACAAGGCTACGAGCAGTACTTC
CDR3: CASTPGQGYEQYF

J: TRBJ1-5
V: TRBV18
size: .
D: .
DNA: TGTGCCAGCTCACCTATACCCGGGTCCAACCATCAGCCCCAGCATTTT
CDR3: CASSPIPGSNHQPQHF

J: TRBJ2-5
V: TRBV5-1
size: .
D: TRBD1
DNA: TGCGCCAGCAGCTTGTTGGGACAGCAAGAGACCCAGTACTTC
CDR3: CASSLLGQQETQYF

J: TRBJ1-3
V: TRBV5-4
size: .
D: .
DNA: TGTGCCAGCAGCTTGTCCCAGGAGAACACCATATATTTT
CDR3: CASSLSQENTIYF

J: TRBJ2-2
V: TRBV19
size: .
D: .
DNA: TGTGCCAGTAGCCTCTTCGTGGGCGGAGCGGCCGGGGAGCTGTTTTTT
CDR3: CASSLFVGGAAGELFF

J: TRBJ2-1
V: TRBV7-9
size: .
D: .
DNA: TGTGCCAGCAGCTTAATCGATGAGCAGTTCTTC
CDR3: CASSLIDEQFF

J: TRBJ2-7
V: TRBV11-2
size: once
D: TRBD1
DNA: TGTGCCAGCAGCCCCCCGGGACAGGGCTACGAGCAGTACTTC
CDR3: CASSPPGQGYEQYF

J: TRBJ1-5
V: TRBV30
size: .
D: .
DNA: TGTGCCCTCCAACAGGGAGGCAATCAGCCCCAGCATTTT
CDR3: CALQQGGNQPQHF

J: TRBJ1-1
V: TRBV2
size: .
D: .
DNA: TGTGCCAGCACTGAACGGGTTGGCCGCAGGACCAACACTGAAGCTTTCTTT
CDR3: CASTERVGRRTNTEAFF

J: TRBJ2-3
V: TRBV27
size: .
D: TRBD1
DNA: TGTGCCAGCAGTCCCTGGGACAGTCCAGGAGATACGCAGTATTTT
CDR3: CASSPWDSPGDTQYF

J: TRBJ2-6
V: TRBV19
size: .
D: .
DNA: TGTGCCAGTAGTCCTCGGACGGTTACCCCTGGGGCCAACGTCCTGACTTTC
CDR3: CASSPRTVTPGANVLTF

J: TRBJ1-5
V: TRBV4-1
size: .
D: .
DNA: TGCGCCAGCAGCCAAGAAGGCAGGGAGAGCAATCAGCCCCAGCATTTT
CDR3: CASSQEGRESNQPQHF

J: TRBJ2-1
V: TRBV5-4
size: .
D: TRBD2
DNA: TGTGCCAGCAGCGAAGTAGCGGGGCCCTACAATGAGCAGTTCTTC
CDR3: CASSEVAGPYNEQFF

J: TRBJ1-2
V: TRBV2
size: .
D: TRBD1
DNA: TGTGCCAGCAGTGTGGGACAGGGATCCAACTATGGCTACACCTTC
CDR3: CASSVGQGSNYGYTF

J: TRBJ2-7
V: TRBV18
size: once
D: TRBD1
DNA: TGTGCCAGCTCACCACTGGAGCAGGGGGCCGGCGAGCAGTACTTC
CDR3: CASSPLEQGAGEQYF

J: TRBJ1-1
V: TRBV4-2
size: .
D: TRBD1
DNA: TGTGCCAGCAGCCCAAGGGGGCTGAACACTGAAGCTTTCTTT
CDR3: CASSPRGLNTEAFF

J: TRBJ1-5
V: TRBV19
size: .
D: TRBD1
DNA: TGTGCCAGTAGTACCCGACAGGGGCTGCCCCAGCACTTT
CDR3: CASSTRQGLPQHF

J: TRBJ2-1
V: TRBV7-9
size: .
D: TRBD1
DNA: TGTGCCAGCAGCCAGGCTGTCCTGACAGGGCACTGGGATGAGCAGTTCTTC
CDR3: CASSQAVLTGHWDEQFF

J: TRBJ2-5
V: TRBV19
size: .
D: .
DNA: TGTGCCAGTAGCGGGGGAATAGGAGAGACCCAGTACTTC
CDR3: CASSGGIGETQYF

J: TRBJ1-1
V: TRBV6-6
size: .
D: .
DNA: TGTGCCAGCAGTTACGGTTTAGGGGCCTATGGCACTGAAGCTTTCTTT
CDR3: CASSYGLGAYGTEAFF

J: TRBJ1-2
V: TRBV7-5
size: .
D: .
DNA: TGTGCCAGAAGCCCGCAGACAGCTCTGAGGGGTTATGGCTACACCTTC
CDR3: CARSPQTALRGYGYTF